The entry below describes one T cell receptor (beta chain). The sample comes from a study of cytomegalovirus exposure and HLA in healthy donors. Looking at the study overall: Among 150 million to 200 million T cells, an earlier analysis found roughly 100 million unique TCR beta sequences.

Germline lookup yields CDR1 SGHRS and CDR2 YFSETQ. Trimming took off 0 bases at V and 2 bases at J, with 12 bases between the two ends. This CDR3 contains 16 residues. Primers for the PCR totalled 60 Vbeta and 13 Jbeta. Profiled with immunoSEQ multiplex PCR; TCRdb holds only in-frame clones, not every one. Of about 130,000 clones listed, just under 75% are singletons. The TCR comes from a man aged 60 to 75 in good health and CMV-seropositive. The sequenced material came from PBMCs. The chain links TRBV5-1 to TRBJ2-1; TRBD2 might be the D (5 bases). CDR3 coding DNA: TGCGCCAGCAGCTTGGCCCTACTAGTCCCCTACAATGAGCAGTTCTTC. Translation: CASSLALLVPYNEQFF.